This entry features one T cell receptor beta chain sequence. This clonotype was counted many times. This receptor's antigen is unknown. Base-call qualities are not available, and no considerably larger clone is one nucleotide away. The entry originates in a study of response to subunit inactivated influenza vaccine listed by TCRdb under 2018. Some background on the complete study: The study used deep quantitative T cell receptor repertoire profiling to track responses to a trivalent subunit inactivated influenza vaccine.

Results the study describes overall, beyond this receptor: The authors proposed that each seasonal influenza vaccination may bring in only a limited number of new T cells.

The library was prepared using RT-PCR. Instrument on record: Illumina HiSeq 2500. Using fastp at Q25 and MiXCR, TCRdb reprocessed the public reads and kept productive beta chains. Entries that share a CDR3 protein sequence are merged under the most common genes and DNA. In all, the sample holds 630,000 or so distinct CDR3 sequences, and 15% to 18% of those were seen once. The ten most abundant clones make up about 9.9% of the sample. The germline V gene (reference sequence) yields LGHDT for CDR1 and YNNKEL for CDR2. V lost 1 base and J lost 3 bases, and the count of bases not matched to a germline gene is 2. From cysteine to phenylalanine, the CDR3 is 15 amino acids long. Just CDR3 DNA is preserved here, 45 bases in frame from base 1.

This receptor was taken from a man aged 45-65 years who received an inactivated influenza vaccine. Donor details come from another sample of the same person, matched by shared clones. The starting material was PBMCs from blood, obtained roughly 12 days after vaccination. The rearranged segments are TRBV3-1 and TRBJ2-7, and 11 bases in between align with TRBD1. This receptor carries the CDR3 CASSQGTGGYYEQYF. The DNA sequence reads TGTGCCAGCAGCCAAGGGACAGGGGGCTACTACGAGCAGTACTTC.